This TCR beta chain is from a study of blood T cell repertoires in COVID-19. TCRdb's copy holds only in-frame clones and misses some; the assay was immunoSEQ multiplex PCR. The sample holds about 220,000 clones; 87% are singletons and the top ten take roughly 2.6%. The germline V and J ends were trimmed by 0 bases and 3 bases, with 18 bases remaining between them. The CDR3 is made up of 17 amino acids. The V gene's germline CDR1 is SGHNT and CDR2 YYREEE (reference sequence). This clone was detected only once. This clonotype was sampled from a woman between 25 and 40 years old with acute COVID-19. Specimen: PBMCs or T cells enriched from blood (not recorded which). V usage is TRBV5-4 and J usage is TRBJ1-1, with unresolved D. The chain's CDR3 is CASSLANLRRKDTEAFF. The CDR3 nucleotides read TGTGCCAGCAGCTTGGCGAATCTTCGGAGAAAAGACACTGAAGCTTTCTTT.